This T cell receptor (beta chain) was found in a study of cytomegalovirus exposure and HLA in healthy donors. Study-wide results and limits: Cytomegalovirus association was listed for 164 TCR beta chains. Researchers reported that a few CMV-associated chains were confirmed in vitro as CMV antigen-specific. Donor immune exposure was known only as CMV serostatus. Presence/absence analyses assumed roughly uniform sequencing depth across donors.

Turning to this clone: Its antigen is as yet unknown.

Germline CDR1 MGHDK, CDR2 SYGVNS. The V segment lost 1 base and the J segment 8 bases; nucleotides outside the gene matches: 13. CDR3 length: 16 residues. The PCR employed 60 Vbeta primers together with 13 Jbeta primers. Measured with immunoSEQ multiplex PCR; TCRdb has only the in-frame clones, and not every one. Among approximately 90,000 clones listed, roughly 79% were seen once. This receptor was taken from a male donor in good health and CMV-seronegative. The specimen was PBMCs. V is TRBV25-1 and J is TRBJ2-7; TRBD1 matches 8 bases. The CDR3 region is CASSEWGDTGGGKQYF. In DNA form, the CDR3 reads TGTGCCAGCAGTGAATGGGGGGATACAGGGGGTGGTAAGCAGTACTTC.